The TCR beta chain under discussion was sequenced for a study of blood T cell repertoires in COVID-19. Overall study: Samples of COVID-19 (acute and convalescent) were obtained from the United States, Italy and Spain. T cells, B-cell-depleted T cells, or PBMCs supplied cDNA or gDNA.

CDR3 size: 14 residues. V dropped 6 bases and J dropped 3; count of bases not matched to a gene: 5. Germline CDR1 is LNHDA and CDR2 is SQIVND (reference sequence). Authors' data handling: Estimates of nucleated cell counts were drawn from the amplification of reference gene primers. Assay used: immunoSEQ multiplex PCR; TCRdb lists only in-frame clones, some missing. Clonal size and the V and J genes are those of that table, whereas D and trimming came from the DNA. The sample shows some 220,000 clones, about 80% of them seen only once. The chain combines TRBV19 with TRBJ1-3, with 7 bases aligning to TRBD1. Specimen: peripheral blood. The source of this sequence is a woman aged 55-69 years with acute or convalescent COVID-19. CDR3 DNA: TGTGCCAGTAGCCTACAGGGGCGTGGAAACACCATATATTTT. Its protein is CASSLQGRGNTIYF.